Following are 11 T cell receptor beta chains from one sample sequenced in a study of human T cells and chemical hapten exposure. TCRdb re-called the RACE reads through MiXCR, storing one row per CDR3 protein. This table has about 290,000 distinct CDR3 sequences, almost 8% appearing once. Time point meaning: pre-sensitization, week 0. The treatment: therapeutic diphenylcyclopropenone sensitization with weekly scalp DPC. Material: whole blood, obtained in connection with sensitization to the hapten diphenylcyclopropenone (DPC). The origin of the receptors is a man aged 18 to 29 with alopecia areata. Some clones in this sample may be carry-over from other donors' samples.

This clonotype has just a few counts. The chain recombines TRBV4-3 with TRBJ2-1, with a possible D match to TRBD2 (6 bases). Trimming removed 0 bases from V and 9 bases from J, with 24 bases in between. The CDR3 is 18 residues long. Germline V gene data show CDR1 as LGHNA and CDR2 as YSLEER. CDR3 nucleotides: TGCGCCAGCAGCCAAGAAATGAGTCCCGGACTAAGACAAAGTGAGCAGTTCTTC. Translating it yields CASSQEMSPGLRQSEQFF.

This clonotype was observed at least ten times. The chain employs TRBV10-3 and TRBJ1-2; D call uncertain. Germline assignment: CDR1 ENHRY and CDR2 SYGVKD. The CDR3 is made up of 11 amino acids. V lost 11 bases, J lost 3 bases, and 10 bases lay in between. The CDR3 DNA reads TGTGCCTCAAGTTTTGACTATGGCTACACCTTC. It is translated as CASSFDYGYTF.

This chain uses TRBV12-5 with TRBJ1-5, with 7 positions matching TRBD1. This CDR3 contains 17 residues. Germline V lookup: CDR1 LGHNT, CDR2 FRNRAP. Trimming removed 1 base from V and 0 bases from J; junction bases left unmatched: 6. The CDR3 DNA is TGTGCTAGTGGTTTGGGGGACAGCCTTTATAGCAATCAGCCCCAGCATTTT. It translates to CASGLGDSLYSNQPQHF.

The table lists this clonotype with many counts. The chain is built from TRBV4-3 and TRBJ1-1, with 7 bases that match TRBD1. There are 15 residues in the CDR3. Germline-derived CDR1 and CDR2 are LGHNA and YSLEER. V gave up 0 bases and J gave up 3 bases; unmatched junction bases: 4. The CDR3 loop is CASSQDPGGDTEAFF. CDR3 nucleotide sequence: TGCGCCAGCAGCCAAGACCCAGGGGGTGACACTGAAGCTTTCTTT.

This clonotype was seen more than once but under ten times. This chain links TRBV5-1 with TRBJ2-3; 8 bases map to TRBD1. Unmatched junction bases numbered 5, after V lost 2 bases and J lost 6 bases. Looked up from germline, CDR1 is SGHRS and CDR2 is YFSETQ. The CDR3 has 14 amino acids. The CDR3 here is CASSLNRGTDTQYF. DNA for the CDR3: TGCGCCAGCAGCTTAAACAGGGGGACGGATACGCAGTATTTT.

This chain uses TRBV25-1 with TRBJ1-1; perhaps TRBD1 as D (5 bases). CDR3 size: 13 residues. V was pared by 6 bases and J by 0 bases, with 8 bases between. Germline CDR1 reads MGHDK; CDR2 reads SYGVNS. The CDR3 DNA follows: TGTGCCAGCAGCCGGGGGGTGAACACTGAAGCTTTCTTT. It specifies CASSRGVNTEAFF.

The chain combines TRBV7-6 with TRBJ2-7; D may be TRBD2 (6 bases). CDR1 and CDR2 (germline): SGHVS, FNYEAQ. This CDR3 comprises 11 residues. DNA of the CDR3: TGTGCAAGCGGGTCCTCCTACGAGCAGTACGTC. Translating it yields CASGSSYEQYV.

This sequence joins TRBV29-1 and TRBJ2-5; TRBD1 matches 10 bases. With V trimmed by 8 bases and J by 7 bases, 7 bases remained unmatched. There are 12 residues in the CDR3. Germline V gene data show CDR1 as SQVTM and CDR2 as ANQGSEA. In nucleotides, the CDR3 is TGCAGCATCGAGGGGACAGGGGTGACCCAGTACTTC. Protein sequence: CSIEGTGVTQYF.

This chain uses TRBV10-2 with TRBJ1-2; 9 bases match TRBD1. Germline loops: CDR1 WSHSY, CDR2 SAAADI. V dropped 3 bases and J dropped 6; count of bases not matched to a gene: 5. CDR3 length: 14 amino acids. CDR3 coding DNA: TGCGCCAGCAGTGAAAGACGGGACAGGGATGGCTACACCTTC. Residues: CASSERRDRDGYTF.

This clonotype has just a few counts. The chain employs TRBV10-3 and TRBJ2-1, with D perhaps TRBD2 (5 bases). This CDR3 has 12 amino acids. Germline V lookup: CDR1 ENHRY, CDR2 SYGVKD. V gave up 11 bases and J gave up 5 bases, with 13 bases separating them. The CDR3 loop is CASYGLNNEQFF. In DNA form, the CDR3 reads TGTGCCTCCTACGGACTGAACAATGAGCAGTTCTTC.

This clonotype showed up just a few times. This CDR3 reads CASSTGGASYNEQFF. The CDR3 nucleotides are TGTGCCAGCAGTACGGGTGGCGCGTCCTACAATGAGCAGTTCTTC. J is TRBJ2-1 and V is TRBV6-6; D is ambiguous. Germline loops: CDR1 MNHNY, CDR2 SVGAGI (reference sequence). The ends were cut back, 5 bases at V and 1 base at J, with 12 bases in the middle. The length of the CDR3 is 15 residues.